The clone carrying this TCR beta chain showed up many times. Time point of the sample: sample taken at primary tumor resection. Tumor, nontumor lung or frozen PBMC supplied whole RNA, sequenced without sorting. The sample is drawn from a study of spatial heterogeneity in lung cancer. About the study: In the raw reads, each unique TCR and UMI combination was present more than ten times on average.

The CDR3 sequence is 18 residues long. J gave up 0 bases and V 5 bases, and 12 bases lay outside the gene matches. Germline loops: CDR1 SGHVS, CDR2 FNYEAQ. Carried by each TCR cDNA molecule was a unique molecular identifier. Each CDR3 protein gets one entry after TCRdb re-called the 5' RACE reads with MiXCR. The sample carries 65,000 to 85,000 distinct CDR3 sequences, around 21% recorded once. This receptor was identified in a male donor with early-stage non-small cell lung cancer. The genes are TRBV7-6 and TRBJ2-1, with 8 positions matching TRBD2. Sequences were derived from PBMCs, sampled at surgery. CDR3 amino acids: CASSERTSMISSYNEQFF. CDR3 DNA: TGTGCCAGCAGCGAACGGACTAGCATGATAAGCTCCTACAATGAGCAGTTCTTC.